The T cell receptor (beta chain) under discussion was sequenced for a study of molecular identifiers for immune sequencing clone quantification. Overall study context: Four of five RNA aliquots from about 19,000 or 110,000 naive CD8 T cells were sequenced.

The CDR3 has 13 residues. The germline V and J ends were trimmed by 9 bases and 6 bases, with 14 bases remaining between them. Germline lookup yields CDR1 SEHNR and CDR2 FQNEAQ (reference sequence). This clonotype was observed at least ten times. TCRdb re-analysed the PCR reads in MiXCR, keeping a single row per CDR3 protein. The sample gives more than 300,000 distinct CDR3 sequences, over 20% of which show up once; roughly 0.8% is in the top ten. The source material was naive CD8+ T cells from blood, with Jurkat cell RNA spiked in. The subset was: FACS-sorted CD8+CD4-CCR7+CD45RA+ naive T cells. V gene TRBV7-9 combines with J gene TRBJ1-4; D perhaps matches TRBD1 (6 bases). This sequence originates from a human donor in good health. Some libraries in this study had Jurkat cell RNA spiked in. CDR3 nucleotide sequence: TGTGCCAGTAAACAGGGTGGGGATGAAAAACTGTTTTTT. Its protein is CASKQGGDEKLFF.